This T cell receptor beta chain comes out of a study of blood T cell repertoires in COVID-19. Clones were read by immunoSEQ multiplex PCR, and TCRdb kept only the in-frame ones, dropping some. This table holds roughly 81,000 clones, about 85% found once. Deletions cut 9 bases from V and 0 bases from J, with 9 bases between. Germline V CDR1 and CDR2: ENHRY, SYGVKD. There are 12 residues in the CDR3. This receptor was identified in an elderly woman with COVID-19, enrolled during active disease. This chain uses TRBV10-3 with TRBJ2-7; D is possibly TRBD2 (5 bases). Sample: peripheral blood. CDR3 sequence: CAIRTYSYEQYF. DNA of the CDR3: TGTGCCATTCGGACTTACTCCTACGAGCAGTACTTC.